This is a list of T cell receptor beta chains from one sample in a study of a mutant IDH1 vaccine in newly diagnosed glioma. Their specific antigens are unknown. Profiling relied on immunoSEQ multiplex PCR, and the TCRdb table lists in-frame clones only, not all of them. The sample lists tens of thousands of clones; approximately 88% were seen once. The sequences come from PBMCs, collected from a glioma patient whose treatment included an IDH1 peptide vaccine. These receptors were obtained from a woman between 45 and 65 years old with glioma. CDR3s include the opening cysteine and the closing phenylalanine or tryptophan. Fields, in order: J gene, D gene, clone size, V gene, CDR3 DNA, CDR3 protein. A D gene is named only where the DNA matches it firmly. Clone size is given for some rows only: seen once, a few or many times, or a class if the clone is expanded.

TRBJ1-2 NA once TRBV7-2 TGTGCCAGCAGCCTTCAGGGTTCTACGGGGCTTAACTATGGCTACACCTTC CASSLQGSTGLNYGYTF
TRBJ2-5 NA NA TRBV7-9 TGTGCCAGCAGAGAGCTCACGTACCAAGAGACCCAGTACTTC CASRELTYQETQYF
TRBJ1-1 NA NA TRBV19 TGTGCCAGTACCCCGGGAGGGACGATGAACACTGAAGCTTTCTTT CASTPGGTMNTEAFF
TRBJ2-4 TRBD2 NA TRBV5-1 TGCGCCAGCAGCTTGGAACGGGGGGGGACAAACATTCAGTACTTC CASSLERGGTNIQYF
TRBJ2-7 NA NA TRBV5-4 TGTGCCAGCAGCTTTCCCGGGGAGGTTTACGAGCAGTACTTC CASSFPGEVYEQYF
TRBJ1-2 TRBD1 NA TRBV6-5 TGTGCCAGCAGTTATGGACAGGGGGCTTATGATGGCTACACCTTC CASSYGQGAYDGYTF
TRBJ1-3 NA NA TRBV10-3 TGTGCCATCAGTGATGGTTTGAGCTCTGGAAACACCATATATTTT CAISDGLSSGNTIYF
TRBJ1-4 NA few TRBV29-1 TGCAGCGTTGAAGACCGGGGAACTAATGAAAAACTGTTTTTT CSVEDRGTNEKLFF
TRBJ1-6 TRBD1 NA TRBV2 TGTGCCAGCAGGGCCAGGGGGGTTTCACCCCTCCACTTT CASRARGVSPLHF
TRBJ1-2 TRBD1 NA TRBV4-2 TGTGCCAGCAGCCAAGGGACAGGGAAGGGCTACACCTTC CASSQGTGKGYTF
TRBJ1-2 TRBD1 NA TRBV5-1 TGCGCCAGCAGCTCCGGACAGGGGAGCTCTAACTATGGCTACACCTTC CASSSGQGSSNYGYTF
TRBJ1-3 NA NA TRBV4-2 TGTGCCAGCAGCCAAGAAGGAATCTCTGGAAACACCATATATTTT CASSQEGISGNTIYF
TRBJ2-5 NA NA TRBV12-5 TGTGCTAGTGGTTCCGGGGAGCGCATTGGGGAGACCCAGTACTTC CASGSGERIGETQYF
TRBJ1-3 NA NA TRBV9 TGTGCCAGCAGCGTAGGACCATTAGGGACACTCGGAAACACCATATATTTT CASSVGPLGTLGNTIYF
TRBJ2-7 NA NA TRBV7-2 TGTGCCAGCAGTCTCGGGCAGGCCTCCTACGAGCAGTACTTC CASSLGQASYEQYF
TRBJ2-7 NA NA TRBV14 TGTGCCAGCAGCCAAGAAGTCTGGGGGTCCTACGAGCAGTACTTC CASSQEVWGSYEQYF
TRBJ1-1 NA few TRBV6-5 TGTGCCAGCAGTAATCCAGGGTGGAACACTGAAGCTTTCTTT CASSNPGWNTEAFF
TRBJ1-1 TRBD1 few TRBV18 TGTGCCAGCTCATTAACAGGGGAAGGTGAAGCTTTCTTT CASSLTGEGEAFF
TRBJ2-5 TRBD2 once TRBV5-4 TGTGCCAGCAGCTTAGAAATAGCGGGGATGGAGACCCAGTACTTC CASSLEIAGMETQYF
TRBJ1-6 NA NA TRBV6-6 TGTGCCAGCAAGGATACAGGCGCCAATTCACCCCTCCACTTT CASKDTGANSPLHF
TRBJ1-4 NA NA TRBV5-1 TGCGCCAGCAGCCAAACGACAGCTACTAATGAAAAACTGTTTTTT CASSQTTATNEKLFF
TRBJ2-2 NA once TRBV2 TGTGCCAGCAGTGAGACTACCGCGAACACCGGGGAGCTGTTTTTT CASSETTANTGELFF
TRBJ2-7 NA NA TRBV10-3 TGTGCCATCAGTAAGGACATGGGCAGAGGAGAGCAGTACTTC CAISKDMGRGEQYF
TRBJ2-7 TRBD2 NA TRBV11-1 TGTGCCAGCAGCGCCCATGCTGGGACTAGGGGCGGGGAGCAGTACTTC CASSAHAGTRGGEQYF
TRBJ2-1 NA NA TRBV10-3 TGTGCCATCAGTGATTCCTCTGGGGCCAATGAGCAGTTCTTC CAISDSSGANEQFF
TRBJ1-1 NA NA TRBV12-5 TGTGCTAGTGGTTTAAGGATTAACACTGAAGCTTTCTTT CASGLRINTEAFF
TRBJ1-4 TRBD1 NA TRBV19 TGTGCCAGTACACCCGGGACAGGGGTTGTGGAAAAACTGTTTTTT CASTPGTGVVEKLFF
TRBJ2-7 NA NA TRBV11-2 TGTGCCAGCAGTTCCCCCCGGCCCTACGAGCAGTACTTC CASSSPRPYEQYF
TRBJ1-2 NA NA TRBV19 TGTGCCAGTAACCCGCCCGGGACGGGAAACTATGGCTACACCTTC CASNPPGTGNYGYTF
TRBJ2-2 TRBD2 few TRBV7-6 TGTGCCAGCAGCCTAGCGGGGGCCGGGGAGCTGTTTTTT CASSLAGAGELFF
TRBJ1-6 NA NA TRBV9 TGTGCCAGCACCCCAGGCGGAGGTTATAATTCACCCCTCCACTTT CASTPGGGYNSPLHF
TRBJ1-1 NA NA TRBV2 TGTGCCAGTAAAGGTCTGGGGGTTTACACTGAAGCTTTCTTT CASKGLGVYTEAFF
TRBJ2-4 NA NA TRBV10-2 TGCGCCAGCAGTGACGACCTCGTAGCCAAAAACATTCAGTACTTC CASSDDLVAKNIQYF
TRBJ2-7 TRBD1 NA TRBV30 TGTGCCTGGGATCAACAGGGGAACGAGCAGTACTTC CAWDQQGNEQYF
TRBJ1-5 NA NA TRBV7-9 TGTGCCAGCAGCTATCCTCCTCAGCCCCAGCATTTT CASSYPPQPQHF
TRBJ2-3 TRBD1 NA TRBV2 TGTGCCAGCAGTGATTTATTCGGGACAGGGCGGCCGTATTTT CASSDLFGTGRPYF
TRBJ2-7 NA NA TRBV30 TGTGCCTGGAGTTCTGGGTCCTACTCCTACGAGCAGTACTTC CAWSSGSYSYEQYF
TRBJ2-5 NA NA TRBV18 TGTGCCAGCTCAAGGGGACTGCAAGAGACCCAGTACTTC CASSRGLQETQYF
TRBJ2-5 NA NA TRBV19 TGTGCCAGTAGTATGTTCGGGATCCAAGAGACCCAGTACTTC CASSMFGIQETQYF
TRBJ2-3 NA NA TRBV2 TGTGCCAGCAGCTCAGCGGTGGGGGTAGATACGCAGTATTTT CASSSAVGVDTQYF
TRBJ2-5 NA NA TRBV4-2 TGTGCCAGCAGCCAAATGACCGATGGGCGAGAGACCCAGTACTTC CASSQMTDGRETQYF
TRBJ1-6 NA NA TRBV5-5 TGTGCCAGCAGCTTGGTTACAGTTTCACCCCTCCACTTT CASSLVTVSPLHF
TRBJ1-4 NA NA TRBV7-9 TGTGCCAGCAGCTTCAAAGGGGCTAGTGAAAAACTGTTTTTT CASSFKGASEKLFF
TRBJ2-3 NA NA TRBV9 TGTGCCAGCAGCGGAGGAGGGGTTTGGACAGATACGCAGTATTTT CASSGGGVWTDTQYF
TRBJ2-7 NA NA TRBV7-7 TGTGCCAGCAGCTTAGAACGGCCCACTCCCTCTCGGGAGCAGTACTTC CASSLERPTPSREQYF
TRBJ2-1 NA NA TRBV7-3 TGTGCCAGCAGCCTGGAGGGGGCCTTGGATGAGCAGTTCTTC CASSLEGALDEQFF
TRBJ2-7 NA NA TRBV7-9 TGTGCCAGCAGCTTAGAAGTTGGTCCCCGCGGAGAGCAGTACTTC CASSLEVGPRGEQYF
TRBJ1-1 NA NA TRBV19 TGTGCCAGTATTAATAAGACCTGGTACAGCCAGGAAGCTTTCTTT CASINKTWYSQEAFF
TRBJ2-7 TRBD1 NA TRBV7-9 TGTGCCAGCAGCCCCCGGGACAGGCGATCCTACGAGCAGTACTTC CASSPRDRRSYEQYF